Detailed here is one T cell receptor (beta chain). No antigen is known for it. Per-base quality was not reported, and no clone a single base away is much larger than it. CDR1 SNHLY and CDR2 FYNNEI were looked up in the germline V gene. From cysteine to phenylalanine, the CDR3 is 12 amino acids long. Kept here is only the CDR3 DNA, which spans 36 bases and is read in frame from base 1. V loses 5 bases of germline sequence and J loses 13 bases, and the interval between the two ends is 14 bases. TCR CDR3 regions were amplified from genomic DNA by multiplex PCR using the deep immunoSEQ assay. For each cell subset, the extracted genomic DNA was distributed evenly across all wells of several immunoSEQ 96-well plates, and each plate served as one replicate. For sorted subsets, around 0.2 ug of genomic DNA, equivalent to around 29,000 T cell genomes, went into each replicate PCR. Purified libraries were measured with a Qubit 3.0 fluorometer, size-checked on a Bioanalyzer 2100, and measured again with the KAPA Library Quantification kit. Every immunoSEQ 96-well plate was sequenced on a separate single-read 150-cycle Illumina NextSeq 550 flow cell. In the paper's pipeline: Because the immunoSEQ output included only junctional sequences and no quality scores, the filtering could not be the same as the filtering used for full-length reads. Sequences were annotated with PyIR, a Python wrapper for IgBLAST v1.9, using IMGT germline references to assign V/J genes and CDR3. Reads were removed for weak V/J assignments (E-value above 1e-6), missing CDR3, stop codons, out-of-frame junctions, or ambiguous translated residues. V3J clonotypes were defined by identical inferred V gene, J gene, and CDR3 amino acid sequence. To compute the percentage overlap between repertoires, the number of shared unique clonotypes was divided by the size of the smaller repertoire. RTK rarefaction, the Chao1 estimator, and Recon v2.1 estimates of unobserved clonotypes were used to assess repertoire richness. For all TCRbeta clonotypes obtained by the gDNA method from a handful of donors, generation probabilities were computed with OLGA. The table comes from immuneACCESS by way of TCRdb, which keeps in-frame sequences with V and J called. Part of the clones is missing from these tables; in studies checked, under half for an unresolved V gene and the rest for unknown reasons. V, J and clone size were drawn from that table, and D and trimming were deduced from the DNA. This sample has about 2.4 million clones in its table, and roughly 93% of those were observed once. About 0.34% of the sample rests with the top ten.

Healthy HIV-negative adults with no recently reported acute infections or vaccinations were included as donors. Every donor was a Caucasian adult residing in Nashville, Tennessee, USA. CD4+ T cells were enriched through magnetic negative selection, after which naive cells were positively selected on CD45RA and the remaining negative fraction served as the memory subset. Blood was collected by leukapheresis, and PBMCs were isolated by Ficoll-Histopaque density gradient centrifugation and then cryopreserved in liquid nitrogen vapor phase. Analytical flow cytometry was used to check the purity and quantity of every magnetically sorted T cell population. Each sorted fraction had its genomic DNA isolated and then quantified by UV absorbance on a Nanodrop 2000c. The sample belongs to a study of shared clonotypes between healthy human individuals (dated by TCRdb to about 2020). With respect to the entire study: A couple of women and three men aged 18 to 49 years were included in the cohort. To increase sequencing depth and limit assay-specific biases, TCR repertoire library preparation and sequencing were carried out by different laboratories using diverse techniques. Between about 0.8 and 9.5 billion PBMCs per donor were obtained by leukapheresis. For each donor, CD4 naive and CD4 memory were each run on three plates, CD8 naive on two plates, and CD8 memory on one plate. The study deeply sequenced blood TCR repertoires of about five healthy adults to estimate repertoire size and the extent of clonotype sharing between individuals. The paper as a whole reports these results and caveats: Compared with non-shared clonotypes, the clonotypes found in all four sorted-subset donors had higher generation probabilities. Based on pairwise subsampling, the degree of clonotype sharing among donors was expected to be affected by sequencing depth. Incomplete sequencing was indicated by rarefaction of sorted-subset datasets, despite the large sequencing depth. Larger estimated clonotype richness was generally found for naive subsets than for memory subsets. Sampling was limited to blood, and TCR repertoires in tissue likely differ from TCR repertoires in blood. The small number of donors limited the genetic and exposure-history diversity represented. When a few donors were compared, the shared fraction of clonotypes was around 4.6% for naive CD4, 3% to 4% for naive CD8, 2.3% for memory CD4, and roughly 0.4% for memory CD8.

This TCR came from a man between 18 and 35 years old in good health. Some clones in this sample may be carry-over from other donors' samples. Sequenced material: naive CD4+ T cells from PBMCs. This specimen's cell subset or site label, per the study, means: CD45RA+ positively selected. The chain was built from TRBV2 and TRBJ1-4; the D segment cannot be called with confidence. The bases read TGTGCCAGCAGTTTGGGCCAGCCTCGACTGTTTTTT. Its protein is CASSLGQPRLFF. The CDR3 plus the reference TRBV2 and TRBJ1-4 genes for the other parts give the full variable domain: EPEVTQTPSHQVTQMGQEVILRCVPISNHLYFYWYRQILGQKVEFLVSFYNNEISEKSEIFDDQFSVERPDGSNFTLKIRSTKLEDSAMYFCASSLGQPRLFFGSGTQLSVL.